Below are 15 T cell receptor beta chains sequenced from a single sample in a study of cytomegalovirus exposure and HLA in healthy donors. Produced via immunoSEQ multiplex PCR; TCRdb's table is partial and in-frame only. The sample lists some 340,000 clones; approximately 86% were seen once. Sample: PBMCs. Receptors originate from a woman aged 25 to 39 in good health and CMV-seropositive.

The chain employs TRBV2 and TRBJ1-4, with TRBD1 matching 9 bases. Trimming cost V 6 bases and J 2 bases; bases outside gene matches: 7. The CDR3 spans 16 residues. Germline CDR1 SNHLY, CDR2 FYNNEI. CDR3 loop: CASRRTGAATNEKLFF. CDR3 nucleotide sequence: TGTGCCAGCAGACGGACAGGGGCTGCGACTAATGAAAAACTGTTTTTT.

This clone was found a few times. The chain couples TRBV5-4 to TRBJ2-1, with no clear D. Trimming shortened V by 7 bases and J by 9 bases, and 20 bases separated the two germline ends. In germline, CDR1 is SGHNT, CDR2 YYREEE (reference sequence). This CDR3 is 14 amino acids long. The CDR3 region has the DNA TGTGCCAGCCTCCCCAACAAGATTGTCGGTGAGCAGTTCTTC. Translation gives CASLPNKIVGEQFF.

This clone was observed a few times. The V gene is TRBV30, the J gene TRBJ1-5, with D hard to call. The CDR3 loop spans 13 amino acids. Trimming removed 1 base from V and 3 bases from J, with 7 bases in between. CDR1 is GTSNPN and CDR2 is SVGIG in the germline V gene (reference sequence). CDR3 sequence: CAWSEGNNQPQHF. The CDR3 DNA is TGTGCCTGGAGTGAGGGCAACAATCAGCCCCAGCATTTT.

The rearrangement joins TRBV28 to TRBJ2-1, with 7 bases identical to TRBD1. Trimming took 4 bases from V and 9 from J; bases not matched to a gene: 15. Germline V lookup: CDR1 MDHEN, CDR2 SYDVKM. The CDR3 runs 16 residues. The CDR3 region is CASSWFSGTVSGEQFF. The DNA of the CDR3 is TGTGCCAGCAGTTGGTTCTCCGGGACAGTAAGCGGTGAGCAGTTCTTC.

This chain uses TRBV19 with TRBJ2-3, with 13 positions matching TRBD2. The CDR3 runs to 17 residues. Germline assignment: CDR1 LNHDA and CDR2 SQIVND (reference sequence). Losses at the gene ends were 9 bases for V and 5 bases for J; bases not matched to a gene: 14. The CDR3 is CASPLETSGRRGDTQYF. CDR3 coding DNA: TGTGCCAGCCCGTTAGAGACTAGCGGGAGGCGGGGAGATACGCAGTATTTT. Combining the CDR3 with reference TRBV19 and TRBJ2-3 gives the whole variable domain DGGITQSPKYLFRKEGQNVTLSCEQNLNHDAMYWYRQDPGQGLRLIYYSQIVNDFQKGDIAEGYSVSREKKESFPLTVTSAQKNPTAFYLCASPLETSGRRGDTQYFGPGTRLTVL.

The CDR3 region is CATSRDLGETGELFF. The CDR3 DNA is TGTGCCACCAGCAGAGATCTTGGCGAGACCGGGGAGCTGTTTTTT. The chain joins TRBV15 to TRBJ2-2; D not certain. The V gene lost 0 bases and the J gene lost 5 bases, with 10 bases spanning the gap. The CDR3 runs 15 residues. The V gene's germline CDR1 is LNHNV and CDR2 YYDKDF (reference sequence).

The chain has TRBV18 and TRBJ1-1; 7 positions agree with TRBD1. CDR1 is KGHSH and CDR2 is LQKENI in the germline V gene. Trimming at V came to 2 bases and at J to 0 bases, leaving 3 bases not matched to a gene. The CDR3 is 15 amino acids. CDR3 DNA sequence: TGTGCCAGCTCACCATGGGGACAGTTGAACACTGAAGCTTTCTTT. Amino acids: CASSPWGQLNTEAFF. Full variable domain (missing parts from reference TRBV18 and TRBJ1-1): NAGVMQNPRHLVRRRGQEARLRCSPMKGHSHVYWYRQLPEEGLKFMVYLQKENIIDESGMPKERFSAEFPKEGPSILRIQQVVRGDSAAYFCASSPWGQLNTEAFFGQGTRLTVV.

Ten or more counts support this clone. CDR3 nucleotide sequence: TGCGCCAGCAGCCGACTCGCGCGGGGGATGACCTACAATGAGCAGTTCTTC. Residues: CASSRLARGMTYNEQFF. The chain uses TRBV4-3 and TRBJ2-1; 7 bases align to TRBD2. The CDR3 has 17 residues. Germline V gene data show CDR1 as LGHNA and CDR2 as YSLEER. V was clipped by 4 bases and J by 2 bases; unmatched bases: 11.

This clone was seen more than once but under ten times. The chain employs TRBV11-2 and TRBJ2-2; D remains ambiguous. The CDR3 totals 15 residues. From germline, CDR1 is SGHAT and CDR2 FQNNGV. V lost 1 base and J lost 1, with 7 bases in between. CDR3 region: CASSLVQVNTGELFF. The DNA of the CDR3 is TGTGCCAGCAGCTTAGTTCAGGTGAACACCGGGGAGCTGTTTTTT. The full variable domain, rest sourced from reference TRBV11-2 and TRBJ2-2, is EAGVAQSPRYKIIEKRQSVAFWCNPISGHATLYWYQQILGQGPKLLIQFQNNGVVDDSQLPKDRFSAERLKGVDSTLKIQPAKLEDSAVYLCASSLVQVNTGELFFGEGSRLTVL.

This sequence joins TRBV6-5 and TRBJ2-7; D is uncertain. CDR1 is MNHEY and CDR2 is SVGAGI in the germline V gene. This CDR3 is built from 12 residues. Deletions cut 3 bases from V and 7 bases from J, with 10 bases between. The CDR3 bases are TGTGCCAGCAGTTATATCGCCGGAGAGCAGTACTTC. It yields the protein CASSYIAGEQYF.

The gene calls are TRBV9 and TRBJ1-6; D might be TRBD1 (5 bases). The CDR3 is 15 residues long. CDR1 is SGDLS, CDR2 YYNGEE, per germline. The ends were cut back, 4 bases at V and 9 bases at J, with 17 bases in the middle. In DNA, the CDR3 is TGTGCCAGCAGCACGTCGGGACGGCAGGGTTCACCCCTCCACTTT. Protein product: CASSTSGRQGSPLHF.

Only a few counts were recorded for this clone. J is TRBJ1-6 and V is TRBV27, with D uncertain. The V end lost 5 bases, the J end lost 7 bases, and 6 bases lay between the germline ends. The CDR3 contains 12 residues. Germline V gene sequence: CDR1 MNHEY, CDR2 SMNVEV (reference sequence). CDR3 coding DNA: TGTGCCAGCAGTATGCGGAATTCACCCCTCCACTTT. Protein product: CASSMRNSPLHF.

This rearrangement joins TRBV5-6 to TRBJ2-1; D not resolved. Germline CDR1 and CDR2: SGHDT and YYEEEE. The CDR3 totals 14 residues. Trimming removed 4 bases from V and 2 bases from J, with 10 bases in between. The chain's CDR3 is CASSRVLTYNEQFF. The CDR3 region has the DNA TGTGCCAGCAGCCGCGTCCTCACCTACAATGAGCAGTTCTTC.

The rearrangement uses TRBV18 and TRBJ2-1; TRBD2 matches at 11 bases. From germline, CDR1 is KGHSH and CDR2 LQKENI. With 0 bases clipped from V and 5 bases from J, the junction kept 0 bases outside the gene matches. The CDR3 spans 15 residues. CDR3 region: CASSPPSGGDNEQFF. CDR3 nucleotides: TGTGCCAGCTCACCACCTAGCGGGGGGGACAATGAGCAGTTCTTC.

The chain joins TRBV7-2 to TRBJ2-2; D is possibly TRBD2 (5 bases). Germline-derived CDR1 and CDR2 are SGHTA and FQGNSA. The V end lost 1 base, the J end lost 7 bases, and 7 bases lay between the germline ends. CDR3 length equals 13 residues. CDR3 region: CASSLDGIGELFF. CDR3 DNA sequence: TGTGCCAGCAGCTTAGACGGGATCGGGGAGCTGTTTTTT.